This entry describes one T cell receptor beta chain. The sample belongs to a study of technical replicates of blood from a few donors. The CDR3 is 18 residues long. The germline V gene encodes CDR1 SGHVS and CDR2 FQNEAQ. V was shortened by 0 bases and J by 6 bases, with 21 bases between the two germline ends. Libraries were prepared by immunoSEQ multiplex PCR; TCRdb keeps only in-frame clonotypes and omits some of them. The sample carries more than 65,000 clones, around 97% recorded once. This chain joins TRBV7-8 and TRBJ1-5; TRBD1 is a possible D gene (5 bases). Sequencing was done on a sample of T cells isolated from PBMCs. The sequence derives from a human donor in good health. CDR3 DNA sequence: TGTGCCAGCAGCTTAGCGCTTGGTTGGGACTCGATACTTCAGCCCCAGCATTTT. Translation gives CASSLALGWDSILQPQHF.